These 7 T cell receptor beta chains share one sample of origin, sequenced in a study of blood T cells in healthy people across ages. A second PCR, run for about 6 to 11 cycles, used a sample-barcoded 5' primer plus a J-beta primer mix. Each CDR3 protein gets one entry after TCRdb re-called the 5' RACE reads with MiXCR. The sample lists 550,000 to 600,000 distinct CDR3 sequences; roughly a quarter were seen once. The sequencing sample was made of blood. The receptors stem from a woman between 65 and 79 years old in good health.

This clonotype was counted many times. This chain connects TRBV12-3 or TRBV12-4 to TRBJ1-2; TRBD1 matches 8 bases. The CDR3 runs to 12 residues. Losses at the gene ends were 6 bases for V and 8 bases for J; bases not matched to a gene: 5. CDR3 protein: CASRRQGQGYTF. The CDR3 bases are TGTGCCAGCAGACGACAGGGGCAGGGCTACACCTTC.

This clonotype appeared a few times. This may arise from a read error, as a much more abundant clone is one base away. V and J are TRBV4-3 and TRBJ1-2; tentatively, D is TRBD1 (6 bases). With 4 bases removed from V and 5 bases from J, the gap between germline ends came to 17 bases. The CDR3 has 15 amino acids. The germline gives CDR1 LGHNA, CDR2 YSLEER. CDR3 region: CASSRDFAGAYGYTF. The CDR3 nucleotides read TGCGCCAGCAGCCGAGATTTTGCAGGGGCATATGGCTACACCTTC.

This clonotype was detected a few times. The rearrangement joins TRBV20-1 to TRBJ1-1; TRBD1 matches at 12 bases. CDR1 and CDR2 from the germline V gene are DFQATT and SNEGSKA (reference sequence). Trimming removed 3 bases from V and 3 bases from J; junction bases left unmatched: 8. This CDR3 is 16 amino acids long. The CDR3 DNA reads TGCAGTGCTAGCCGGGACAGGGGGCGGGCGGACACTGAAGCTTTCTTT. It codes for CSASRDRGRADTEAFF.

The chain recombines TRBV12-3 or TRBV12-4 with TRBJ1-5; 9 bases fit TRBD1. Trimming at V came to 7 bases and at J to 2 bases, leaving 6 bases not matched to a gene. The CDR3 has 15 amino acids. CDR3 nucleotide sequence: TGTGCCAGCACTCGACAGGGGGGCGGCAATCAGCCCCAGCATTTT. Amino acids: CASTRQGGGNQPQHF.

This clonotype has more than one count but fewer than ten. This sequence joins TRBV4-3 and TRBJ1-2, with D possibly being TRBD1 (5 bases). The V end lost 0 bases, the J end lost 0 bases, and 11 bases lay between the germline ends. Germline loops: CDR1 LGHNA, CDR2 YSLEER. The CDR3 contains 16 residues. The CDR3 nucleotides read TGCGCCAGCAGCCAAGACGGGGGGAGGGCTAACTATGGCTACACCTTC. Encoded protein: CASSQDGGRANYGYTF.

This clonotype was seen only a few times. The chain combines TRBV7-2 with TRBJ2-7; tentative D call: TRBD1 (6 bases). Trimming shortened V by 6 bases and J by 3 bases, and 15 bases separated the two germline ends. This CDR3 spans 14 amino acids. Germline V gene data show CDR1 as SGHTA and CDR2 as FQGNSA. The CDR3 region is CASRLAQGVYEQYF. Here the CDR3 DNA reads TGTGCCAGCAGATTGGCACAGGGTGTCTACGAGCAGTACTTC.

This clonotype has more than one count but fewer than ten. The chain couples TRBV9 to TRBJ2-5; 11 bases line up with TRBD1. CDR1 SGDLS and CDR2 YYNGEE come from the germline V gene. V was pared by 4 bases and J by 5 bases, with 7 bases of the junction left unmatched. The CDR3 is 15 residues long. The CDR3 DNA reads TGTGCCAGCAGCCTCGGGACAGGGGGTTCCGAGACCCAGTACTTC. It translates to CASSLGTGGSETQYF.